This T cell receptor (beta chain) emerged from a study of Ad26.COV2.S vaccination and SARS-CoV-2 variants. Study details: In the study, Ad26.COV2.S was injected intramuscularly once, or twice 56 days apart.

Germline V gene sequence: CDR1 MNHEY, CDR2 SMNVEV (reference sequence). J gave up 4 bases and V 4 bases, and 8 bases lay outside the gene matches. This CDR3 contains 15 residues. Treatment noted: roughly 18 received Ad26.COV2.S at low or high dose, single or two shots; about 5 received placebo; per-sample allocation not given. Collection of the samples took place on day 63 after the first injection of vaccine or placebo. As concerns this clone: As yet, its antigen is unknown.

TCRdb keeps only in-frame clones here, not all; method: immunoSEQ multiplex PCR. The sample includes 360,000 or so clones, about 88% of them seen just once. General study results and limits: Total T cell responses may have been underestimated by the TCR breadth and depth analyses.

This sequence originates from a person aged 18-60 years who received the Ad26.COV2.S COVID-19 vaccine or a placebo. The chain couples TRBV27 to TRBJ1-2; TRBD1 matches 8 bases. Source: peripheral blood, taken in a trial of Ad26.COV2.S vaccine versus placebo. The chain's CDR3 is CASSSGTGPLYGYTF. In DNA, the CDR3 is TGTGCCAGCAGTTCAGGGACAGGACCTCTCTATGGCTACACCTTC.